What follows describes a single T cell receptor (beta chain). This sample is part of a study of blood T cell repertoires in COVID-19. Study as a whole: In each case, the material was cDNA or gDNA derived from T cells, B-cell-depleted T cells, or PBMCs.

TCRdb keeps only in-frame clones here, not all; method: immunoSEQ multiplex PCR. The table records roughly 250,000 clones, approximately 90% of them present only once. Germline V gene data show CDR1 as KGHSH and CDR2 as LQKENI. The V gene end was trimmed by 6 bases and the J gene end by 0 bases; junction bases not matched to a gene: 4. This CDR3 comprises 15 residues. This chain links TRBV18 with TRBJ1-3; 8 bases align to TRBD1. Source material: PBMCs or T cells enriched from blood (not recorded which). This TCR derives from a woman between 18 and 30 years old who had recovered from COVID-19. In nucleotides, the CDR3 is TGTGCCAGCTCCCGACAGGGGACCTCTGGAAACACCATATATTTT. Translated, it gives CASSRQGTSGNTIYF.